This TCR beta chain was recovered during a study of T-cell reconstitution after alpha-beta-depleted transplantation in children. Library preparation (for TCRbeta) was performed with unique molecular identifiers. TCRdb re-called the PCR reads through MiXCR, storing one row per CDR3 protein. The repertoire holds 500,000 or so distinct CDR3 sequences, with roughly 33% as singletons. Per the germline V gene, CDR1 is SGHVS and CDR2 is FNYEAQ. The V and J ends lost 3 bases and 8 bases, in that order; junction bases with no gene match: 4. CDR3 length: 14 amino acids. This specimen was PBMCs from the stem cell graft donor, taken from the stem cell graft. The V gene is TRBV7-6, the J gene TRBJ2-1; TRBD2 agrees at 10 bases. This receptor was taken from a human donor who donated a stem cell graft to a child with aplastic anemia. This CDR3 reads CASSFLAGADEQFF. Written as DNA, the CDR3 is TGTGCCAGCAGCTTTCTAGCGGGAGCAGATGAGCAGTTCTTC. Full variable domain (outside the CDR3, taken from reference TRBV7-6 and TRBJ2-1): GAGVSQSPRYKVTKRGQDVALRCDPISGHVSLYWYRQALGQGPEFLTYFNYEAQQDKSGLPNDRFSAERPEGSISTLTIQRTEQRDSAMYRCASSFLAGADEQFFGPGTRLTVL.